Following are 7 T cell receptor beta chains from one sample sequenced in a study of human T cells and chemical hapten exposure. Time point here: patch test 2, 6 weeks after DPC sensitization. Specified treatment: therapeutic diphenylcyclopropenone sensitization with weekly scalp DPC. One entry per CDR3 protein, called by TCRdb with MiXCR from the RACE reads. The table lists about 82,000 distinct CDR3 sequences, 5% to 8.5% of them singletons. The input for sequencing was whole blood, taken in connection with sensitization to the hapten diphenylcyclopropenone (DPC). These receptors were taken from a woman aged 25 to 39 with alopecia areata. Some clones in this sample may be carry-over from other donors' samples.

This chain uses TRBV7-2 with TRBJ1-2; possible D gene TRBD1, 6 bases. The CDR3 spans 16 residues. V was pared by 1 base and J by 4 bases, with 16 bases between. CDR1 is SGHTA, CDR2 FQGNSA, per germline. CDR3 coding DNA: TGTGCCAGCAGCTTAGGGAGGGGGGGGGCCGGCTATGGCTACACCTTC. It specifies CASSLGRGGAGYGYTF.

The DNA of the CDR3 is TGTGCCAGCAGTTCACTAGCGCTTGGTTCCGGGGAGCTGTTTTTT. Encoded protein: CASSSLALGSGELFF. J is TRBJ2-2 and V is TRBV27; 7 nucleotides line up with TRBD2. The CDR3 has 15 amino acids. Trimming took 4 bases from V and 6 from J; bases not matched to a gene: 8. The germline CDR1 and CDR2 sequences are MNHEY and SMNVEV (reference sequence).

Turning to this clonotype: Since a much larger clone is just one base distant, this may be a read error. The chain employs TRBV6-1 and TRBJ1-6; TRBD1 might be the D (6 bases). CDR3 size: 14 residues. Per the germline V gene, CDR1 is MNHNS and CDR2 is SASEGT. The CDR3 is CTSSQVDSLSPLHF. DNA of the CDR3: TGTACCAGCAGTCAAGTGGACAGTTTATCACCCCTCCACTTT.

This clonotype was seen ten or more times. This rearrangement joins TRBV12-3 or TRBV12-4 to TRBJ2-1, with D unresolved. V lost 6 bases and J 9 bases, leaving 9 bases between the germline ends. This CDR3 has 11 residues. CDR3 sequence: CASRAVAEQFF. The CDR3 nucleotides are TGTGCCAGCAGGGCCGTTGCTGAGCAGTTCTTC.

This clonotype appeared a few times. This chain connects TRBV19 to TRBJ1-5; 7 nucleotides line up with TRBD1. The CDR3 runs 12 residues. The V gene's germline CDR1 is LNHDA and CDR2 SQIVND (reference sequence). V shed 7 bases and J 6 bases; nucleotides not matched to a gene: 3. The CDR3: CASTRGGQPQHF. CDR3 DNA sequence: TGTGCCAGTACCAGGGGGGGTCAGCCCCAGCATTTT.

This clonotype was seen repeatedly, ten times or more. The J gene is TRBJ2-5, the V gene TRBV6-6; maybe TRBD2 (6 bases). The V and J ends lost 3 bases and 2 bases respectively, with 25 bases between them. The CDR3 has 19 amino acids. Germline assignment: CDR1 MNHNY and CDR2 SVGAGI (reference sequence). CDR3 DNA sequence: TGTGCCAGCAGTTATCCAACCGTCGGGCGGGGAGCCCAGCAAGAGACCCAGTACTTC. Translated, it gives CASSYPTVGRGAQQETQYF.

This clonotype was seen many times. The chain links TRBV6-6 to TRBJ1-4, with no clear D. Germline CDR1 reads MNHNY; CDR2 reads SVGAGI (reference sequence). Trimming stripped 6 bases from V and 4 bases from J, with 12 bases between. The CDR3 is 14 amino acids. The CDR3 DNA follows: TGTGCCAGCAGCCCGGCTCTCAATAATGAAAAACTGTTTTTT. Its protein is CASSPALNNEKLFF.